This T cell receptor beta chain was sequenced during a study of tumor-infiltrating lymphocytes in primary liver carcinoma. Overall study context: Sample yields, roughly 3.65 to 7.5 million productive TCRbeta reads, were similar across the tissue types. Overall study findings and caveats: Compared with blood, tumor repertoires held significantly more in their top 250 clones.

It was from about 21-30 mg of unsorted bulk tissue that RNA and DNA were co-extracted. With respect to this clonotype: What it binds is not known.

Production of TCR beta cDNA used roughly 480 ng total RNA together with a constant-region primer. Nested multiplex PCR, run for three rounds with slightly modified ARM-PCR, yielded TCR beta libraries. MiXCR, run by TCRdb on the multiplex PCR reads, gives a single entry per CDR3 protein. The profile shows about 120,000 distinct CDR3 sequences, approximately 70% of them singletons. Sequenced: liver tumor tissue from sampling region 1. The sample's subset: tumor region T1, superior pole. The TCR comes from a woman aged 55-70 years with primary liver carcinoma and hepatitis B virus infection.

CDR3 sequence (DNA): TGTGCCAGCAGTCCCCGTGAGGCGCGGGAGACCCAGTACTTC. Its protein product is CASSPREARETQYF. The J gene is TRBJ2-5, the V gene TRBV28; D is unresolved. V was pared by 5 bases and J by 5 bases, with 15 bases between. The CDR3 length is 14 residues. Germline CDR1 reads MDHEN; CDR2 reads SYDVKM. Complete variable domain (other parts from reference TRBV28 and TRBJ2-5): DVKVTQSSRYLVKRTGEKVFLECVQDMDHENMFWYRQDPGLGLRLIYFSYDVKMKEKGDIPEGYSVSREKKERFSLILESASTNQTSMYLCASSPREARETQYFGPGTRLLVL.